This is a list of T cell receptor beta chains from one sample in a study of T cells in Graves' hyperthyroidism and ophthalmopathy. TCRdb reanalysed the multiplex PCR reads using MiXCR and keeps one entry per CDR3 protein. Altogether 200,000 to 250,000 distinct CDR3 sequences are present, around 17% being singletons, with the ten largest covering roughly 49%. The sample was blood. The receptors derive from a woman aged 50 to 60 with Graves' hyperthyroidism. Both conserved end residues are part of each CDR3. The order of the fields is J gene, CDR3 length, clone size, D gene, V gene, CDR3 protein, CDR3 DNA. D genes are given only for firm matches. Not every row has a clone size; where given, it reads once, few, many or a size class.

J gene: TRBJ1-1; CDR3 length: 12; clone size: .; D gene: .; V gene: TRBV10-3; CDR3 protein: CAISERQSEAFF; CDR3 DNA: TGTGCCATCAGTGAGAGACAAAGTGAAGCTTTCTTT
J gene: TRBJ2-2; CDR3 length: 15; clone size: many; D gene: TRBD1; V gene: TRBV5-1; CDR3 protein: CASSLDRATTGELFF; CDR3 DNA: TGCGCCAGCAGCCTAGACAGGGCTACCACCGGGGAGCTGTTTTTT
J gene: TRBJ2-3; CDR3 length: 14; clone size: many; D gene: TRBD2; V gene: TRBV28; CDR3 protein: CASCLAGSTDTQYF; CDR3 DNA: TGTGCCAGCTGTTTAGCGGGAAGCACAGATACGCAGTATTTT
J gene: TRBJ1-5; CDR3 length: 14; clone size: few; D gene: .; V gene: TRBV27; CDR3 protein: CASSLRDMNQPQHF; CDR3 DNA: TGTGCCAGCAGTTTGCGGGACATGAATCAGCCCCAGCATTTT
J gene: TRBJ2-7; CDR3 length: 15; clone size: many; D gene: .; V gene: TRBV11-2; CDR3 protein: CASSLEAGAAYEQYF; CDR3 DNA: TGTGCCAGCAGCTTAGAGGCGGGTGCGGCCTACGAGCAGTACTTC
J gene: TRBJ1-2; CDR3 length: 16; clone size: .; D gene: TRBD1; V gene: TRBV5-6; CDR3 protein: CASSNLQGARNYGYTF; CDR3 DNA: TGTGCCAGCAGCAACCTGCAGGGGGCGCGGAACTATGGCTACACCTTC
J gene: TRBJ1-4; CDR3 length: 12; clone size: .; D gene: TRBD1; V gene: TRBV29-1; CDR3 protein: CSVDAGGEKLFF; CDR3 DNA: TGCAGCGTTGATGCAGGGGGTGAAAAACTGTTTTTT
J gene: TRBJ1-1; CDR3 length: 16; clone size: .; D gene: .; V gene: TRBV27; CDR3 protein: CASSRNPARDFTEAFF; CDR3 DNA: TGTGCCAGCAGCCGCAACCCTGCTAGGGATTTCACCGAAGCTTTCTTT
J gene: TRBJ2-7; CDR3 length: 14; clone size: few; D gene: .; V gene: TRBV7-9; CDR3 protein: CASSFRGWPYEQYF; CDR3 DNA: TGTGCCAGCAGCTTTAGGGGGTGGCCCTACGAGCAGTACTTC
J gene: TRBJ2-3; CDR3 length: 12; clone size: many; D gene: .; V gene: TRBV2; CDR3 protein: CASSLEKDTQYF; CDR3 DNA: TGTGCCAGCAGCCTAGAGAAAGATACGCAGTATTTT
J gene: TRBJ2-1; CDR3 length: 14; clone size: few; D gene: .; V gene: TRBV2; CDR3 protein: CASSEQGLSNEQFF; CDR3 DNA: TGTGCCAGCAGTGAACAGGGTCTCTCCAATGAGCAGTTCTTC
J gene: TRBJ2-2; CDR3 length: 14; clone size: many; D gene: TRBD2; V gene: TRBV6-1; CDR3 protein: CASTRLADYGELFF; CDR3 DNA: TGTGCCAGCACTAGACTAGCGGATTACGGGGAGCTGTTTTTT
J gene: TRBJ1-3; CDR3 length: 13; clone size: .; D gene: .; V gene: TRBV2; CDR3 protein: CASTFSRGNTIYF; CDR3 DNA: TGTGCCAGCACCTTCTCCCGGGGAAACACCATATATTTT
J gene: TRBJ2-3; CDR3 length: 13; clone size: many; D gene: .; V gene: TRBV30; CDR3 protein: CALGHFGTDTQYF; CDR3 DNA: TGTGCCTTAGGGCATTTTGGCACAGATACGCAGTATTTT
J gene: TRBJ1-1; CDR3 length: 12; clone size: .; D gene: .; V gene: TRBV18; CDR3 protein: CASSPSFQGAFF; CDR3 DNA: TGTGCCAGCTCACCATCTTTTCAGGGGGCTTTCTTT
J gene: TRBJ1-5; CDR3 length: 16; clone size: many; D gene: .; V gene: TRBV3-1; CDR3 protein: CASSQGLQGGAQPQHF; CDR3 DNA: TGTGCCAGCAGCCAAGGGCTTCAGGGTGGGGCTCAGCCCCAGCATTTT
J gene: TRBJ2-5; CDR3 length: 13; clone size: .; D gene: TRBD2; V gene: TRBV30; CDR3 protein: CAWSVETSGVQYF; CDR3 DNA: TGTGCCTGGAGTGTAGAGACTAGCGGGGTTCAGTACTTC
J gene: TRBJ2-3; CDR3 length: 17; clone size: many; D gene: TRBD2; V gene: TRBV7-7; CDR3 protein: CASSLGTSGMPPDTQYF; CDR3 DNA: TGTGCTAGCAGCTTAGGGACTAGCGGGATGCCCCCCGATACGCAGTATTTT
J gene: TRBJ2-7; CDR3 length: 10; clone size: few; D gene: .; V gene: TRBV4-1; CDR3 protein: CASSRVGQYF; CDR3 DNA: TGCGCCAGCAGCCGGGTTGGGCAGTACTTC
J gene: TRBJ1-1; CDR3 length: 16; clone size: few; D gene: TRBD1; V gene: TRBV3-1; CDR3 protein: CASSLGQGARSTEAFF; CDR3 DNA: TGTGCCAGCAGCCTCGGACAGGGGGCGCGGAGCACTGAAGCTTTCTTT
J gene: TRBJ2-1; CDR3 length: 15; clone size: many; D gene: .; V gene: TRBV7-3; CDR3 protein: CASSLFGAGYNEQFF; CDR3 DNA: TGTGCCAGCAGCTTATTTGGCGCCGGCTACAATGAGCAGTTCTTC
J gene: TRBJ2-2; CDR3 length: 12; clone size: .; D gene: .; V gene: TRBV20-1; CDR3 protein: CSASPGTGELFF; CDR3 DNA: TGCAGTGCTAGTCCCGGAACCGGGGAGCTGTTTTTT
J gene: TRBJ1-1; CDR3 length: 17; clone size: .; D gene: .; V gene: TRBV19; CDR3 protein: CASSIDLTGSLNTEAFF; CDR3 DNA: TGTGCCAGTAGTATAGATTTAACAGGGAGCCTGAACACTGAAGCTTTCTTT